Following are 14 T cell receptor beta chains from one sample sequenced in a study of blood T cell repertoires in COVID-19. Clones were read by immunoSEQ multiplex PCR, and TCRdb kept only the in-frame ones, dropping some. There are more than 90,000 clones in the sample; roughly nine tenths occur only once, and approximately 8% lies in the top ten. Source material: peripheral blood. The receptors shown here come from a man between 70 and 80 years old who had recovered from COVID-19.

The count of this clone is one. The chain recombines TRBV10-1 with TRBJ2-2; 10 nucleotides agree with TRBD1. This CDR3 has 18 residues. After removal of 3 bases from V and 1 base from J, the junction contained 8 bases not matched to a gene. Germline V gene data show CDR1 as WNHNN and CDR2 as SYGVQD (reference sequence). The CDR3 DNA reads as TGCGCCAGCAGTGACGACAGGGGGCCCCTTTTGAACACCGGGGAGCTGTTTTTT. This encodes CASSDDRGPLLNTGELFF.

This chain links TRBV6-2 or TRBV6-3 with TRBJ1-1; the D gene is possibly TRBD1 (5 bases). Per germline, CDR1 MNHEY and CDR2 SVGEGT. Trimming took 4 bases from V and 1 from J, leaving 10 bases between them. There are 14 residues in the CDR3. For the CDR3, the DNA is TGTGCCAGCAGTTTTGTCAGGGCGAACACTGAAGCTTTCTTT. Amino acids: CASSFVRANTEAFF.

The rearrangement uses TRBV28 and TRBJ1-3; D remains ambiguous. Germline V CDR1 and CDR2: MDHEN, SYDVKM. V was pared by 2 bases and J by 2 bases, with 4 bases between. The CDR3 runs 13 residues. In DNA, the CDR3 is TGTGCCAGCAGTTTACGAGCTGGAAACACCATATATTTT. Encoded protein: CASSLRAGNTIYF.

Written as DNA, the CDR3 is TGTGCCAGTAGTATAGCCGGGACAGAAAACATTCAGTACTTC. Residues: CASSIAGTENIQYF. V is TRBV19 and J is TRBJ2-4; TRBD1 matches 7 bases. CDR1 is LNHDA and CDR2 is SQIVND in the germline V gene (reference sequence). The junction had 2 bases not matched to a gene; V was cut back by 1 base and J by 5 bases. The CDR3 sequence is 14 residues long.

The J gene is TRBJ2-5, the V gene TRBV2, with D possibly TRBD2 on 6 matching bases. CDR1 is SNHLY, CDR2 FYNNEI, per germline. V dropped 4 bases and J dropped 7 bases, with 19 bases sitting between them. This CDR3 is 15 amino acids long. In DNA, the CDR3 is TGTGCCAGCAGTGCCGGGACTCCGGTTCTGGGGACCCAGTACTTC. It codes for CASSAGTPVLGTQYF.

The chain carries TRBV6-6 and TRBJ1-6; D gene unclear. The CDR3 totals 14 residues. The V end was cut by 6 bases, the J end by 7 bases, with 13 bases between. Germline CDR1 is MNHNY and CDR2 is SVGAGI (reference sequence). The CDR3 here is CASRFIGENSPLHF. As DNA, the CDR3 is TGTGCCAGCAGATTCATCGGGGAAAATTCACCCCTCCACTTT.

This chain joins TRBV27 and TRBJ2-1, with 7 bases aligning to TRBD2. The junction had 9 bases not matched to a gene; V was cut back by 2 bases and J by 11 bases. The CDR3 loop spans 14 amino acids. The germline gives CDR1 MNHEY, CDR2 SMNVEV (reference sequence). Here the CDR3 DNA reads TGTGCCAGCAGTTTAGGGACTATTTGGGGTCAGCAGTTCTTC. Amino acids: CASSLGTIWGQQFF.

The chain has TRBV5-1 and TRBJ2-4; no firm D call. V gave up 0 bases and J gave up 1 base, with 5 bases separating them. The CDR3 consists of 14 residues. From germline, CDR1 is SGHRS and CDR2 YFSETQ. The CDR3 bases are TGCGCCAGCAGCTTGGAAGCGGCCAAAAACATTCAGTACTTC. Translated: CASSLEAAKNIQYF.

This chain uses TRBV5-1 with TRBJ1-6; 10 bases agree with TRBD1. There are 15 residues in the CDR3. V lost 3 bases and J lost 10; bases outside the gene matches: 7. The germline CDR1 and CDR2 sequences are SGHRS and YFSETQ. DNA for the CDR3: TGCGCCAGCAGCTCTATCGGGACAGGGGTCTCACCCCTCCACTTT. Its translation: CASSSIGTGVSPLHF.

This clone has just one count. This rearrangement joins TRBV29-1 to TRBJ2-7; a weak D match, TRBD1 (5 bases). Trimming pared 3 bases from V and 5 bases from J, leaving 14 bases between. Per the germline V gene, CDR1 is SQVTM and CDR2 is ANQGSEA. The CDR3 consists of 13 residues. CDR3 bases: TGCAGCGTTGAGGGGCAGGGAAGTAACGAGCAGTACTTC. Translated: CSVEGQGSNEQYF.

The chain couples TRBV11-2 to TRBJ2-7; a possible D gene is TRBD2 (5 bases). Between the trimmed V and J ends, which lost 6 bases and 2 bases, there was a span of 14 bases. CDR1 and CDR2 (germline): SGHAT, FQNNGV. The CDR3 is 14 residues long. Written as DNA, the CDR3 is TGTGCCAGCAGGTTCATGGGAGAGGCCTACGAGCAGTACTTC. Translating it yields CASRFMGEAYEQYF. Drawing the rest from reference TRBV11-2 and TRBJ2-7, the complete variable domain is EAGVAQSPRYKIIEKRQSVAFWCNPISGHATLYWYQQILGQGPKLLIQFQNNGVVDDSQLPKDRFSAERLKGVDSTLKIQPAKLEDSAVYLCASRFMGEAYEQYFGPGTRLTVT.

This chain joins TRBV2 and TRBJ2-3; D is uncertain. CDR1 and CDR2 from the germline V gene are SNHLY and FYNNEI. V was shortened by 2 bases and J by 1 base, with 10 bases between the two germline ends. The CDR3 extends over 15 amino acids. The CDR3 bases are TGTGCCAGCAGTGAACAGCGCCTTGGCACAGATACGCAGTATTTT. This codes for CASSEQRLGTDTQYF.

The V and J genes are TRBV7-9 and TRBJ2-7; D gene ambiguous. This CDR3 comprises 12 residues. V gave up 4 bases and J gave up 3 bases, with 7 bases separating them. Per the germline V gene, CDR1 is SEHNR and CDR2 is FQNEAQ (reference sequence). The DNA of the CDR3 is TGTGCCAGCAGCTCAGGTGACTACGAGCAGTACTTC. It specifies CASSSGDYEQYF.

To note about this clone: Other DNA sequences in the sample encode the same CDR3. DNA for the CDR3: TGTGCCAGCAGCTTAACGGCAGGGGGTAACACTGAAGCTTTCTTT. This codes for CASSLTAGGNTEAFF. The chain carries TRBV7-3 and TRBJ1-1; 7 bases match TRBD1. V gave up 0 bases and J gave up 2 bases; unmatched junction bases: 3. This CDR3 contains 15 residues. Germline CDR1 is SGHTA and CDR2 is FQGTGA.